Each of the 26 T cell receptor beta chains below was sequenced from the same sample in a study of OX40 agonist ivuxolimab in advanced cancers. Sequencing was performed with immunoSEQ multiplex PCR; in TCRdb, only in-frame clones are kept and a portion is missing. This sample has 75,000 to 95,000 clones, with over 75% found just once. The specimen comprised CD4+ or CD8+ T cells sorted from blood, sampled in a trial of the OX40 agonist ivuxolimab. These receptors all stem from an adult with an advanced solid tumor such as melanoma, head and neck, liver or kidney cancer.

V gene TRBV25-1 combines with J gene TRBJ1-5; D call uncertain. Germline values: CDR1 MGHDK, CDR2 SYGVNS. V shed 1 base and J shed 2 bases, with 9 bases lying between them. This CDR3 comprises 15 residues. CDR3 bases: TGTGCCAGCAGTGAATCCGGCACCGGCAATCAGCCCCAGCATTTT. This codes for CASSESGTGNQPQHF.

J is TRBJ2-7 and V is TRBV11-2; D may be TRBD2 (6 bases). The V and J ends lost 1 base and 2 bases respectively, with 12 bases between them. This CDR3 is built from 15 residues. In germline, CDR1 is SGHAT, CDR2 FQNNGV. The CDR3 sequence is CASSLVSGSTYEQYF. The CDR3 DNA reads TGTGCCAGCAGCTTAGTGTCCGGGAGTACCTACGAGCAGTACTTC.

This clone was detected once. The J gene is TRBJ2-7, the V gene TRBV21-1; the tabulated D call, TRBD1, remains unverified against the DNA. TRBV21-1 is a listed pseudogene. The CDR3 sequence is 14 residues long. CDR3: CATSEIDSTYEQYF. The CDR3 DNA sequence: TGTGCCACGAGTGAGATTGACAGCACCTACGAGCAGTACTTC.

This chain connects TRBV9 to TRBJ2-7, with D possibly being TRBD2 (5 bases). CDR1 and CDR2 from the germline V gene are SGDLS and YYNGEE. This CDR3 region has 10 residues. Between the trimmed V and J ends, which lost 8 bases and 6 bases, there was a span of 9 bases. The CDR3: CARRVLEQYF. CDR3 coding DNA: TGTGCCAGGAGGGTCCTCGAGCAGTACTTC.

The gene calls are TRBV7-9 and TRBJ1-1; D gene ambiguous. V lost 2 bases to trimming and J lost 1 base, with 11 bases between them. The CDR3 is made up of 15 amino acids. Germline CDR1 SEHNR, CDR2 FQNEAQ (reference sequence). This CDR3 reads CASSLMNSWNTEAFF. As DNA, the CDR3 is TGTGCCAGCAGCTTAATGAACAGTTGGAACACTGAAGCTTTCTTT. Together with reference TRBV7-9 and TRBJ1-1, the CDR3 gives the full variable domain: DTGVSQNPRHKITKRGQNVTFRCDPISEHNRLYWYRQTLGQGPEFLTYFQNEAQLEKSRLLSDRFSAERPKGSFSTLEIQRTEQGDSAMYLCASSLMNSWNTEAFFGQGTRLTVV.

This clone was counted a single time. The CDR3 protein is CASSLEGSVNQPQHF. The CDR3 DNA reads TGTGCCAGCAGCTTAGAAGGTTCGGTGAATCAGCCCCAGCATTTT. The chain carries TRBV7-2 and TRBJ1-5; no clear D. There are 15 residues in the CDR3. The ends were cut back, 1 base at V and 4 bases at J, with 11 bases in the middle. Per germline, CDR1 SGHTA and CDR2 FQGNSA.

The genes are TRBV5-1 and TRBJ2-3; TRBD2 matches 10 bases. V was pared by 0 bases and J by 5 bases, with 9 bases of the junction left unmatched. The CDR3 is made up of 17 amino acids. Germline CDR1 reads SGHRS; CDR2 reads YFSETQ. Here the CDR3 reads CASSLAASGSPGDTQYF. The CDR3 nucleotides read TGCGCCAGCAGCTTGGCCGCTAGCGGGAGCCCTGGAGATACGCAGTATTTT.

The V call is TRBV18, the J call TRBJ2-2; the D gene is possibly TRBD2 (6 bases). V dropped 3 bases and J dropped 7 bases, with 15 bases sitting between them. Germline V gives CDR1 KGHSH, CDR2 LQKENI. This CDR3 comprises 15 residues. The CDR3 nucleotides read TGTGCCAGCTCACCCCTAGCGTCAGCGGTCGGGGAGCTGTTTTTT. Protein: CASSPLASAVGELFF.

This rearrangement joins TRBV7-2 to TRBJ1-1; D not certain. The length of the CDR3 is 11 residues. The V gene lost 5 bases and the J gene lost 11 bases, with 12 bases spanning the gap. Germline CDR1 SGHTA, CDR2 FQGNSA. CDR3 amino acids: CASSRVQNAFF. CDR3 DNA: TGTGCCAGCAGCCGAGTACAAAATGCTTTCTTT. Based on the CDR3 plus reference TRBV7-2 and TRBJ1-1, the full variable domain is GAGVSQSPSNKVTEKGKDVELRCDPISGHTALYWYRQSLGQGLEFLIYFQGNSAPDKSGLPSDRFSAERTGGSVSTLTIQRTQQEDSAVYLCASSRVQNAFFGQGTRLTVV.

V gene TRBV19 combines with J gene TRBJ1-5, with a weak D call TRBD1 (6 bases). Trimming pared 2 bases from V and 5 bases from J, leaving 16 bases between. This CDR3 contains 16 residues. The germline CDR1 and CDR2 sequences are LNHDA and SQIVND (reference sequence). This chain's CDR3 is CASSILGQSPHQPQHF. As DNA, the CDR3 is TGTGCCAGTAGTATATTAGGACAGAGTCCCCATCAGCCCCAGCATTTT.

V and J are TRBV4-3 and TRBJ2-1, with a weak D call TRBD2 (6 bases). Trimming shortened V by 4 bases and J by 4 bases, and 11 bases separated the two germline ends. Germline CDR1 is LGHNA and CDR2 is YSLEER. The CDR3 has 14 residues. The CDR3 is CASSRDSLYNEQFF. CDR3 coding DNA: TGCGCCAGCAGCCGGGACTCCCTGTACAATGAGCAGTTCTTC.

V is TRBV2 and J is TRBJ2-3; D call uncertain. Per germline, CDR1 SNHLY and CDR2 FYNNEI. The CDR3 is 15 amino acids. V was shortened by 0 bases and J by 5 bases, with 12 bases between the two germline ends. The CDR3 loop reads CASSEALLTGDTQYF. The CDR3 nucleotides are TGTGCCAGCAGTGAAGCGCTCCTAACCGGAGATACGCAGTATTTT.

V is TRBV7-3 and J is TRBJ1-3; no reliable D call. Germline values: CDR1 SGHTA, CDR2 FQGTGA. Trimming shortened V by 0 bases and J by 5 bases, and 17 bases separated the two germline ends. The CDR3 consists of 17 residues. As DNA, the CDR3 is TGTGCCAGCAGCTTAACTGGAACCGACGAGCGGAGAAACACCATATATTTT. Protein sequence: CASSLTGTDERRNTIYF.

The chain's CDR3 is CASSPLIEQYF. Written as DNA, the CDR3 is TGTGCCAGCAGCCCTCTGATCGAGCAGTACTTC. The chain combines TRBV14 with TRBJ2-7; D not certain. The CDR3 is made up of 11 amino acids. The ends were cut back, 4 bases at V and 6 bases at J, with 7 bases in the middle. Germline V CDR1 and CDR2: SGHDN, FVKESK. The full variable domain, completed using reference TRBV14 and TRBJ2-7, is EAGVTQFPSHSVIEKGQTVTLRCDPISGHDNLYWYRRVMGKEIKFLLHFVKESKQDESGMPNNRFLAERTGGTYSTLKVQPAELEDSGVYFCASSPLIEQYFGPGTRLTVT.

In the case of this clone: Mismatch with germline at one junction end may stem from a read error. This CDR3 is also generated by other DNA sequences in the sample. V is TRBV6-1 and J is TRBJ1-5; TRBD1 is a possible D gene (5 bases). The V gene's germline CDR1 is MNHNS and CDR2 SASEGT. The CDR3 has 13 residues. As DNA, the CDR3 is TGCGCCAGCCAATGGACACTAAATCAGCCCCAGCATTTT. Translation: CASQWTLNQPQHF.

V usage is TRBV4-2 and J usage is TRBJ2-7, with 10 nucleotides matching TRBD2. In germline, CDR1 is LGHNA, CDR2 YNFKEQ. This CDR3 is 17 amino acids long. V lost 2 bases and J lost 2; bases outside the gene matches: 9. The DNA for the CDR3 is TGTGCCAGCAGCCAACCGAAGACTAGCGGGCATCCCTACGAGCAGTACTTC. Translating gives CASSQPKTSGHPYEQYF.

This sequence joins TRBV4-1 and TRBJ2-1; no reliable D call. V was shortened by 0 bases and J by 0 bases, with 12 bases between the two germline ends. Germline V gene lookup returns CDR1 MGHRA and CDR2 YSYEKL. There are 17 residues in the CDR3. Here the CDR3 reads CASSQDHLLSSYNEQFF. As DNA, the CDR3 is TGCGCCAGCAGCCAAGATCACCTTTTAAGCTCCTACAATGAGCAGTTCTTC.

The J gene is TRBJ1-1, the V gene TRBV19; D is ambiguous. Trimming shortened V by 3 bases and J by 9 bases, and 14 bases separated the two germline ends. The length of the CDR3 is 13 residues. Per the germline V gene, CDR1 is LNHDA and CDR2 is SQIVND (reference sequence). CDR3 sequence (DNA): TGTGCCAGTAGTATTAGGGTAGATTCCAAAGCTTTCTTT. Translated: CASSIRVDSKAFF.

V and J are TRBV6-4 and TRBJ1-2, with TRBD1 identical over 8 bases. V lost 6 bases, J lost 8 bases, and 8 bases stayed unmatched. Germline V gene sequence: CDR1 MRHNA, CDR2 SNTAGT. There are 13 residues in the CDR3. Written as DNA, the CDR3 is TGTGCCAGCAGCGAAGACAGGGGAGGCGGCTACACCTTC. Translated, it gives CASSEDRGGGYTF.

This chain links TRBV11-2 with TRBJ2-1; 10 nucleotides match TRBD2. V shed 0 bases and J 16 bases; nucleotides not matched to a gene: 12. Looked up from germline, CDR1 is SGHAT and CDR2 is FQNNGV. There are 15 residues in the CDR3. The CDR3 DNA reads TGTGCCAGCAGCTTAGAGCCAAGCGGGGGGGCTTCTGTTTTCTTC. Amino acids: CASSLEPSGGASVFF.

This clone has more than one count but fewer than ten. V gene TRBV18 combines with J gene TRBJ2-5; D may be TRBD2 (6 bases). The CDR3 spans 15 residues. Trimming cost V 2 bases and J 4 bases, with 14 bases left between them. Germline lookup yields CDR1 KGHSH and CDR2 LQKENI. The CDR3 nucleotides are TGTGCCAGCTCACCAGGTGAGGGAGGTGGAGAGACCCAGTACTTC. Residues: CASSPGEGGGETQYF.

V is TRBV18 and J is TRBJ1-2; 10 nucleotides agree with TRBD1. The CDR3 loop spans 16 amino acids. Germline V gene data show CDR1 as KGHSH and CDR2 as LQKENI. J was trimmed by 3 bases and V by 4 bases; bases with no gene match: 8. In nucleotides, the CDR3 is TGTGCCAGCTCACTGGGACAGGGGTTGGGAGACTATGGCTACACCTTC. Its protein is CASSLGQGLGDYGYTF.

The chain combines TRBV10-3 with TRBJ2-7, with 11 bases fitting TRBD2. The length of the CDR3 is 13 residues. Germline CDR1 reads ENHRY; CDR2 reads SYGVKD. Trimming took 10 bases from V and 4 from J; bases not matched to a gene: 6. For the CDR3, the DNA is TGTGCCACCCAGACTAGCGGGATTTACGAGCAGTACTTC. Its translation is CATQTSGIYEQYF.

Written as DNA, the CDR3 is TGTGCCAGCAGCCCACGACCGCCTGAGCAGTTCTTC. Its protein product is CASSPRPPEQFF. The V gene is TRBV7-2, the J gene TRBJ2-1; D unresolved. Germline assignment: CDR1 SGHTA and CDR2 FQGNSA. V shed 5 bases and J shed 9 bases, with 11 bases lying between them. The CDR3 runs 12 residues.

This chain uses TRBV5-1 with TRBJ2-2; the D is unclear. The germline V gene encodes CDR1 SGHRS and CDR2 YFSETQ. This CDR3 spans 14 amino acids. The ends were cut back, 2 bases at V and 5 bases at J, with 10 bases in the middle. The CDR3, as DNA: TGCGCCAGCAGCTTCCTGGTGGGGACCGGGGAGCTGTTTTTT. This translates into CASSFLVGTGELFF.

V gene TRBV5-4 combines with J gene TRBJ1-1; D possibly corresponds to TRBD1 (5 bases). Germline V gene lookup returns CDR1 SGHNT and CDR2 YYREEE (reference sequence). V lost 4 bases, J lost 2 bases, and 12 bases lay in between. The CDR3 runs to 14 residues. The CDR3 DNA reads TGTGCCAGCAGCCCGACGGGACGTAACACTGAAGCTTTCTTT. This sequence encodes CASSPTGRNTEAFF.